This T cell receptor (beta chain) is from a study of blood T cell repertoires in COVID-19. The CDR3 runs to 15 residues. V shed 7 bases and J 5 bases; nucleotides not matched to a gene: 11. Germline V gives CDR1 MDHEN, CDR2 SYDVKM. Using immunoSEQ multiplex PCR, the repertoire was profiled, and TCRdb retains in-frame clones only, with some absent. The repertoire holds about 160,000 clones, with more than 70% as singletons. The chain links TRBV28 to TRBJ2-5; 9 nucleotides match TRBD2. The sample taken for sequencing was peripheral blood. The source of this sequence is a man younger than 35 with active or convalescent COVID-19. The CDR3 sequence: CASNRNSGSRETQYF. As DNA, the CDR3 is TGTGCCAGCAATCGAAATAGCGGGAGTCGGGAGACCCAGTACTTC.